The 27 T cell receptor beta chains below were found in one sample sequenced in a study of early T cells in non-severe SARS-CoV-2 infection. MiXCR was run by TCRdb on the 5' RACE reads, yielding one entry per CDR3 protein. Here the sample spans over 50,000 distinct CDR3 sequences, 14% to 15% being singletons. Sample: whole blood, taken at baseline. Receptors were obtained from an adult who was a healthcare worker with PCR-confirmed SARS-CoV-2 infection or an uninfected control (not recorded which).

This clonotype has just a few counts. CDR3 nucleotides: TGCAGTGCTTCCCCAGCTTCCGGGACCTTAGGGGAGCAGTACTTC. Its protein product is CSASPASGTLGEQYF. This chain joins TRBV20-1 and TRBJ2-7; D assignment may be TRBD1 or TRBD2 (5 bases each). Trimming cost V 5 bases and J 7 bases, with 24 bases left between them. This CDR3 is 15 amino acids long. Germline V gives CDR1 DFQATT, CDR2 SNEGSKA (reference sequence).

The CDR3 sequence is CSVVGSPSTEAFF. The CDR3 DNA follows: TGCAGCGTTGTGGGGTCCCCGAGCACTGAAGCTTTCTTT. This chain uses TRBV29-1 with TRBJ1-1; D not resolved. Germline CDR1 reads SQVTM; CDR2 reads ANQGSEA. Trimming took 4 bases from V and 4 from J, leaving 13 bases between them. CDR3 length: 13 amino acids.

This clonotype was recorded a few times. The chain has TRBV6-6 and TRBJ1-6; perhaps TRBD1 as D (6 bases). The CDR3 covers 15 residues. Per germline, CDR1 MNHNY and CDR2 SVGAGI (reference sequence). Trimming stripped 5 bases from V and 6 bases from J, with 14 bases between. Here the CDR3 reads CASSRGQPSNSPLHF. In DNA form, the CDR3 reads TGTGCCAGCAGTCGCGGACAGCCCAGTAATTCACCCCTCCACTTT.

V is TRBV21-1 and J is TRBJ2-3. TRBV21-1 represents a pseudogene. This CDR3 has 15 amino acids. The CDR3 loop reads CASSKGRIVTDTQYF. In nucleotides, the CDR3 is TGTGCCAGCAGCAAGGGTAGAATTGTAACAGATACGCAGTATTTT.

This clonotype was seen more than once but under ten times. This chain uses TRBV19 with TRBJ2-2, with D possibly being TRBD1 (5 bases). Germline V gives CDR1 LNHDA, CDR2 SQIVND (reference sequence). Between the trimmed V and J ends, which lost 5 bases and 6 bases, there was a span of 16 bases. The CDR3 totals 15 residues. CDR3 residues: CASSSRQSWAGELFF. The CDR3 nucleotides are TGTGCCAGTAGTTCTCGACAGTCTTGGGCCGGGGAGCTGTTTTTT. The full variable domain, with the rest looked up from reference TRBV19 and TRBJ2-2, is DGGITQSPKYLFRKEGQNVTLSCEQNLNHDAMYWYRQDPGQGLRLIYYSQIVNDFQKGDIAEGYSVSREKKESFPLTVTSAQKNPTAFYLCASSSRQSWAGELFFGEGSRLTVL.

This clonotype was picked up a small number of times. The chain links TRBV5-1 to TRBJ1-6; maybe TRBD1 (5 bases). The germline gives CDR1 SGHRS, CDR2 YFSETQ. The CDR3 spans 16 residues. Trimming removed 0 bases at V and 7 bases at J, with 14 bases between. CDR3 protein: CASSLGTGRGNSPLHF. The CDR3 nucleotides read TGCGCCAGCAGCTTGGGAACGGGACGGGGAAATTCACCCCTCCACTTT.

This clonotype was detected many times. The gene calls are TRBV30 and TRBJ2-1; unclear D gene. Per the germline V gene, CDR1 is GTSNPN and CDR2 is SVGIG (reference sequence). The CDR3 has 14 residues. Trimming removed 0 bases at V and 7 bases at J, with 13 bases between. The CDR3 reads CAWSVRGGPNEQFF. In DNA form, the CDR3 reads TGTGCCTGGAGTGTACGCGGCGGACCTAATGAGCAGTTCTTC.

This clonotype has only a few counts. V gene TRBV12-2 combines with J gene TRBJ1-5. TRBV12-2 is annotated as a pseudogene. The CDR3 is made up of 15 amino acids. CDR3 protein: CASRLVTNGNQPQHF. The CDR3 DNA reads TGTGCAAGTCGCTTAGTTACTAACGGCAATCAGCCCCAGCATTTT.

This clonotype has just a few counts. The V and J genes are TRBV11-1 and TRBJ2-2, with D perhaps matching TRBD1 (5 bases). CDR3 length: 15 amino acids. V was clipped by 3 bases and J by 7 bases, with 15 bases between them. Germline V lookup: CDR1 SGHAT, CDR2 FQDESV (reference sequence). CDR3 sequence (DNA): TGTGCCAGCAGCTTCGTGCAGGGTATTGACGGGGAGCTGTTTTTT. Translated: CASSFVQGIDGELFF.

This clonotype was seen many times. CDR3 bases: TGTGCCAGCACACCCGCTAGCGGGGGCTACAATGAGCAGTTCTTC. Protein: CASTPASGGYNEQFF. The chain employs TRBV6-1 and TRBJ2-1, with 10 bases fitting TRBD2. The CDR3 sequence is 15 residues long. V dropped 7 bases and J dropped 3; count of bases not matched to a gene: 6. Looked up from germline, CDR1 is MNHNS and CDR2 is SASEGT.

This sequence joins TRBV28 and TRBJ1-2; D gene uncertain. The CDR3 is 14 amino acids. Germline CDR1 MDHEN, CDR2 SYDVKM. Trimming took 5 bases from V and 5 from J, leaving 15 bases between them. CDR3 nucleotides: TGTGCCAGCAGTCGTGACGGCAAATTATATGGCTACACCTTC. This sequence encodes CASSRDGKLYGYTF.

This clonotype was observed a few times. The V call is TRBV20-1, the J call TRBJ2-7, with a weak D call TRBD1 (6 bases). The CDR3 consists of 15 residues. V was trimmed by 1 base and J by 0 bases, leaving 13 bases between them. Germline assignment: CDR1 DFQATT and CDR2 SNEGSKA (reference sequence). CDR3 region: CSARVEQGLSYEQYF. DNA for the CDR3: TGCAGTGCTAGAGTCGAACAGGGTCTCTCCTACGAGCAGTACTTC.

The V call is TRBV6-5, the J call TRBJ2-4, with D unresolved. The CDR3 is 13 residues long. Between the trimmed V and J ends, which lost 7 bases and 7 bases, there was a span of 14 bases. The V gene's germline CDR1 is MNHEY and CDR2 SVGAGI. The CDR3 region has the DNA TGTGCCAGCAAGGATTCCTCTTTTAACATTCAGTACTTC. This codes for CASKDSSFNIQYF.

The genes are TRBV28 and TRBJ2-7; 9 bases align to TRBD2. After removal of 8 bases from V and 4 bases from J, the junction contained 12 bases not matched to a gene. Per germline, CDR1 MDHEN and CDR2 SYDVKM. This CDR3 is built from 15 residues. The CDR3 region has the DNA TGTGCCAGCGGGCCGAGCGGGGGGCCCCTATACGAGCAGTACTTC. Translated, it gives CASGPSGGPLYEQYF.

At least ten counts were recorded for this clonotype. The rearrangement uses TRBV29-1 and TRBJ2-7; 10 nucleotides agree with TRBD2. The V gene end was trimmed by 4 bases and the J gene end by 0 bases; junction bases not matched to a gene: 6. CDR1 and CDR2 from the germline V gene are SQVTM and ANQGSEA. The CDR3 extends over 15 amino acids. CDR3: CSVVGTSVSSYEQYF. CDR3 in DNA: TGCAGCGTTGTTGGGACTAGCGTAAGCTCCTACGAGCAGTACTTC.

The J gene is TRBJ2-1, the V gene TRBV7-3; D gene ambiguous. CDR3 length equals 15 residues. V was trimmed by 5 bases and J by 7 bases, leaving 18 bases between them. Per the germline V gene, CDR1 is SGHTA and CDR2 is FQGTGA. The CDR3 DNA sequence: TGTGCCAGCAGCCCCAACCTGAGTAGCAGGAATGAGCAGTTCTTC. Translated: CASSPNLSSRNEQFF.

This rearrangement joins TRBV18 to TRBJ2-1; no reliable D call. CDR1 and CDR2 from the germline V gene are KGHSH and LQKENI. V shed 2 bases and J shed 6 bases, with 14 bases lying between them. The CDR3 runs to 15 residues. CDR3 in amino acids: CASSPTADLSNEQFF. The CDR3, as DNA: TGTGCCAGCTCACCAACGGCGGACCTATCCAATGAGCAGTTCTTC.

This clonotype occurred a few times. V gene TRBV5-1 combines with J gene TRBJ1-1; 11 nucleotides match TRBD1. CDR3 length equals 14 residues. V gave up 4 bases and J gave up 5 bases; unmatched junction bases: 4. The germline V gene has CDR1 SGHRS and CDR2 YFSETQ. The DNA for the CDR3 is TGCGCCAGCAGCCCGGGACAGGGGGGAACTGAAGCTTTCTTT. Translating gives CASSPGQGGTEAFF.

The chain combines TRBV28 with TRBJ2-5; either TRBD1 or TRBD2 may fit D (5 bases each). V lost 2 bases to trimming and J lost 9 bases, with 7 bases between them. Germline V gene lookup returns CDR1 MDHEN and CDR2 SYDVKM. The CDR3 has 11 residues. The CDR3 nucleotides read TGTGCCAGCAGTTTAGTGGGGGCCCAGTACTTC. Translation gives CASSLVGAQYF.

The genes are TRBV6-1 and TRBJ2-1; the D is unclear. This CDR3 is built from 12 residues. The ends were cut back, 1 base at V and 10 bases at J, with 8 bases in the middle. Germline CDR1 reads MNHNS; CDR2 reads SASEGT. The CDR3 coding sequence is TGTGCCAGCAGTGAAGGCAGAGTCGAGCAGTTCTTC. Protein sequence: CASSEGRVEQFF.

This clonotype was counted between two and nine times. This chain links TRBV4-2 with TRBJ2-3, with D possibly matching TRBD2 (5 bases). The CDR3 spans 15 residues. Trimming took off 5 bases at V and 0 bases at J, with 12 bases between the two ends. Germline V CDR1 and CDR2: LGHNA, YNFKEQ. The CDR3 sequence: CASSVDYLSTDTQYF. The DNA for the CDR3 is TGTGCCAGCAGCGTAGACTACCTGAGCACAGATACGCAGTATTTT.

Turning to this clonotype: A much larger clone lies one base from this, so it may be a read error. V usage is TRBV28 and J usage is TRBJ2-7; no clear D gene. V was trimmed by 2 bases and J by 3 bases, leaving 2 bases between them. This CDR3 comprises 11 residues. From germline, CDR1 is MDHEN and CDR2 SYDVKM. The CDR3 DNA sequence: TGTGCCAGCAGTTTAAACTACGAGCAGTACTTC. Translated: CASSLNYEQYF.

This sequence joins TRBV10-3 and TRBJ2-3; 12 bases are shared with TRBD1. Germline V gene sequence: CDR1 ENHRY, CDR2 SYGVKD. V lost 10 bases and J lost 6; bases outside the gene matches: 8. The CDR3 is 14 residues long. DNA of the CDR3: TGTGCCACCCGGGACAGGGGGCCTTTGGATACGCAGTATTTT. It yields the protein CATRDRGPLDTQYF.

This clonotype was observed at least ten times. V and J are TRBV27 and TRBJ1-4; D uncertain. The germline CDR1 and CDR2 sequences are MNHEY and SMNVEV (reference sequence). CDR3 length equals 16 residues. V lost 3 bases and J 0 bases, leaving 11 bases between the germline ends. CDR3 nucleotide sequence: TGTGCCAGCAGTTTTTCCTACACTGCAACTAATGAAAAACTGTTTTTT. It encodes CASSFSYTATNEKLFF.

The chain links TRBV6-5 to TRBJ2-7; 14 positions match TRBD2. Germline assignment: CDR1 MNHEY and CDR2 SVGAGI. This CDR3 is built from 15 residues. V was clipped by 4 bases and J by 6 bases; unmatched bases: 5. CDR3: CASSSLGLAGGEQYF. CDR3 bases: TGTGCCAGCAGTTCATTAGGACTAGCGGGAGGCGAGCAGTACTTC.

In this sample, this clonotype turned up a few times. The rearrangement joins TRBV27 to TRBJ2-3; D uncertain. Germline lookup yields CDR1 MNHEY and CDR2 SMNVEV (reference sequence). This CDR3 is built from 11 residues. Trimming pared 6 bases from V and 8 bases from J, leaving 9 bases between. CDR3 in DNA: TGTGCCAGCAGGTATTTGGGTACGCAGTATTTT. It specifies CASRYLGTQYF.

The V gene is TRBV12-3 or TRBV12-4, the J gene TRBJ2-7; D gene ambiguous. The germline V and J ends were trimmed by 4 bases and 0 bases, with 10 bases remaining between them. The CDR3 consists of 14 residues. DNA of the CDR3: TGTGCCAGCAGTTACGATGTTTTCTCCTACGAGCAGTACTTC. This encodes CASSYDVFSYEQYF.